The sequence of this T cell receptor beta chain was determined in a study of blood T cell repertoires in COVID-19. Study overall: Sites across the United States, Italy and Spain contributed samples from acute and convalescent COVID-19. T cells, B-cell-depleted T cells, or PBMCs supplied cDNA or gDNA.

The sample holds one count of this clone. Assignments of participants to cohorts depended upon their own reported clinical history. Symptom resolution, clearance, or two negative PCRs marked the recovered donors of Cohort 3. TCRdb's table, derived via immunoSEQ multiplex PCR, lists solely in-frame clones and lacks some. The data show about 360,000 clones, more than 70% seen once. Trimming left V 6 bases short and J 8 bases short, with 17 bases between. CDR3 length: 13 residues. Germline CDR1 LNHDA, CDR2 SQIVND (reference sequence). This chain connects TRBV19 to TRBJ2-7; possible D gene TRBD2, 6 bases. This clonotype originated in a man between 25 and 39 years old who had recovered from COVID-19. The sample comprised PBMCs or T cells enriched from blood (not recorded which). Here the CDR3 reads CASRYRTGEKQYF. The CDR3 DNA reads as TGTGCCAGTAGATACCGGACGGGAGAGAAGCAGTACTTC.